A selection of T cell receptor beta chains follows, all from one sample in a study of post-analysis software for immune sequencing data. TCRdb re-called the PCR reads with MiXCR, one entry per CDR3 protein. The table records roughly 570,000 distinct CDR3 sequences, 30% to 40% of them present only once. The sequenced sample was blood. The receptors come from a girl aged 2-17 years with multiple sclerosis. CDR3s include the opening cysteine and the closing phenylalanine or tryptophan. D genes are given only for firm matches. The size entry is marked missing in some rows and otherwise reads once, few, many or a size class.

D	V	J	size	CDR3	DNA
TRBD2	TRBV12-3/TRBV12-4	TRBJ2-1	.	CASTPRGSSYNEQFF	TGTGCCAGCACGCCGCGGGGGAGCTCCTACAATGAGCAGTTCTTC
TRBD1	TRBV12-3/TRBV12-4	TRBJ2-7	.	CASSSLVTGGSSYEQYF	TGTGCCAGCAGTTCCCTTGTGACAGGGGGATCGTCCTACGAGCAGTACTTC
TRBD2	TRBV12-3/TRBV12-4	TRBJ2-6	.	CASSFIAGGISGANVLTF	TGTGCCAGCAGTTTCATAGCGGGGGGGATCTCTGGGGCCAACGTCCTGACTTTC
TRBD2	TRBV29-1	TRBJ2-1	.	CSVLASGGPNEQFF	TGCAGCGTTTTGGCTAGCGGGGGACCGAATGAGCAGTTCTTC
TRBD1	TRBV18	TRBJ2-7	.	CASSSQQGTTYEQYF	TGTGCCAGCTCGTCACAACAGGGGACGACCTACGAGCAGTACTTC
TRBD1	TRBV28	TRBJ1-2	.	CASSHGGQEIANYGYTF	TGTGCCAGCAGTCATGGAGGACAGGAGATAGCTAACTATGGCTACACCTTC
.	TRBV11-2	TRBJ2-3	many	CASSLSFATVNTQYF	TGTGCCAGCAGCTTATCTTTCGCGACGGTGAATACGCAGTATTTT
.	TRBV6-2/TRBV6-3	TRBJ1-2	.	CASRAGVSYGYTF	TGTGCCAGCAGGGCGGGTGTTTCCTATGGCTACACCTTC
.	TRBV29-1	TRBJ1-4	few	CSVPGPGGEKLFF	TGCAGCGTACCGGGTCCCGGGGGTGAAAAACTGTTTTTT
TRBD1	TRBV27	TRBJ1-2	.	CASSSRTGGIGYTF	TGTGCCAGCAGTTCCCGTACAGGGGGCATTGGCTACACCTTC
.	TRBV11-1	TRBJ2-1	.	CASSPKQGRATRNEQFF	TGTGCCAGCAGCCCAAAACAGGGGAGGGCTACGAGAAATGAGCAGTTCTTC
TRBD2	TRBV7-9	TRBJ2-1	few	CASNERGSSYNEQFF	TGTGCCAGCAACGAGCGGGGGAGCTCCTACAATGAGCAGTTCTTC
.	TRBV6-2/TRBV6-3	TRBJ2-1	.	CASSRQVGDEQFF	TGTGCCAGCAGCCGCCAAGTTGGGGATGAGCAGTTCTTC
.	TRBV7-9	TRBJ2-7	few	CASSLVGQYYEQYF	TGTGCCAGCAGCTTAGTTGGGCAGTACTACGAGCAGTACTTC
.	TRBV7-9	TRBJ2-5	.	CASSFSSGLQETQYF	TGTGCCAGCAGCTTCAGCTCCGGGTTACAAGAGACCCAGTACTTC
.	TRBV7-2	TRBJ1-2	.	CASSDRVGGDPSNYGYTF	TGTGCCAGCAGCGACCGAGTTGGAGGGGACCCTTCTAACTATGGCTACACCTTC
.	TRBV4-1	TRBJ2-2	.	CASSRVAFTGELFF	TGCGCCAGCAGCCGAGTAGCTTTCACCGGGGAGCTGTTTTTT
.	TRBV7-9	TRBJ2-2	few	CASSLGQDTGELFF	TGTGCCAGCAGCTTAGGACAGGACACCGGGGAGCTGTTTTTT
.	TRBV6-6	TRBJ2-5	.	CASSAERASSYNEQYF	TGTGCCAGCAGTGCGGAGCGGGCCAGCTCCTACAATGAGCAGTACTTC
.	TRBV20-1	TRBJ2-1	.	CSASGVGFGEQFF	TGCAGTGCTAGTGGGGTAGGCTTCGGTGAGCAGTTCTTC
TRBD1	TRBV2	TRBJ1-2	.	CASRTGTGGPNYGYTF	TGTGCCAGCAGGACCGGGACAGGGGGCCCTAACTATGGCTACACCTTC
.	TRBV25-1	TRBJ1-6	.	CASQPGLDSPLHF	TGTGCCAGCCAGCCCGGCCTAGATTCACCCCTCCACTTT
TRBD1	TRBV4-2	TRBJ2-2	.	CASSQEDRGRSTGELFF	TGTGCCAGCAGCCAAGAGGACAGGGGGCGCAGCACCGGGGAGCTGTTTTTT
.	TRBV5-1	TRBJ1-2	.	CASSPTGFNYGYTF	TGCGCCAGCAGCCCGACCGGCTTTAACTATGGCTACACCTTC
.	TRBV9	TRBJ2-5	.	CASSVEAGTQYF	TGTGCCAGCAGCGTAGAGGCCGGGACCCAGTACTTC
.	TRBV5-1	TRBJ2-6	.	CASSSSRTGANVLTF	TGCGCCAGCAGCTCCTCCAGGACTGGGGCCAACGTCCTGACTTTC
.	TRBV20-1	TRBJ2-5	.	CSARERLGLNNEQYF	TGCAGTGCTAGAGAAAGACTCGGGTTAAACAATGAGCAGTACTTC
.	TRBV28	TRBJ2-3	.	CASIRGGTDTQYF	TGTGCCAGCATCAGGGGGGGCACAGATACGCAGTATTTT
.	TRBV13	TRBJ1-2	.	CASSRSSQASGYTF	TGTGCCAGCAGCCGGTCTAGCCAGGCTAGCGGCTACACCTTC
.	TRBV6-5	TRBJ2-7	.	CASSPSGRGGYEQYF	TGTGCCAGCAGCCCCTCGGGACGCGGCGGCTACGAGCAGTACTTC
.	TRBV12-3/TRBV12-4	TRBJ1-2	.	CASSLLGGIGSYGYTF	TGTGCCAGCAGCCTCCTAGGCGGTATTGGTAGCTATGGCTACACCTTC
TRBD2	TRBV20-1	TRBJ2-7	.	CSGSTSASSYNEQYF	TGCAGTGGCAGCACTAGCGCAAGCTCCTACAATGAGCAGTACTTC